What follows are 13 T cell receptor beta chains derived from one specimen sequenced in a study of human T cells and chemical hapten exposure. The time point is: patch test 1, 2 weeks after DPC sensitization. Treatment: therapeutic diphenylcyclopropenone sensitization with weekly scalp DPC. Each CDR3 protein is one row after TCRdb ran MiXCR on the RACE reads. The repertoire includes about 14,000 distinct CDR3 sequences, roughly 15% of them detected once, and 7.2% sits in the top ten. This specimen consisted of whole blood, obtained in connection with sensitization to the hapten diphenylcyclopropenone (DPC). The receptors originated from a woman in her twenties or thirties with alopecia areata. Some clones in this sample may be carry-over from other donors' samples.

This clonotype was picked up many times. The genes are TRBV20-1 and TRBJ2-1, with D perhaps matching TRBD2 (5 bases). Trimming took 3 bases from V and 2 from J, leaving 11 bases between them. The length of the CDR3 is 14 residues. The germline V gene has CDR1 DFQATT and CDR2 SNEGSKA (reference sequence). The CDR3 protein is CSASRLTTYNEQFF. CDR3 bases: TGCAGTGCTAGTAGACTGACTACCTACAATGAGCAGTTCTTC.

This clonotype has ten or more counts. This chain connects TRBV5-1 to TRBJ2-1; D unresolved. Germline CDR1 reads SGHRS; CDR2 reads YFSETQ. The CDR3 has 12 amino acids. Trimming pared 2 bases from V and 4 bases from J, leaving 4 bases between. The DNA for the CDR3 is TGCGCCAGCAGCTTTCAATACAATGAGCAGTTCTTC. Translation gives CASSFQYNEQFF.

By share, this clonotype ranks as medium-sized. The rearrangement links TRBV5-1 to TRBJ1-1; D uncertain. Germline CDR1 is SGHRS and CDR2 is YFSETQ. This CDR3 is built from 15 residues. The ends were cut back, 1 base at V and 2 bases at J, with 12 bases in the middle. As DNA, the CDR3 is TGCGCCAGCAGCTTGATGCCTGAAGCAAACACTGAAGCTTTCTTT. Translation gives CASSLMPEANTEAFF.

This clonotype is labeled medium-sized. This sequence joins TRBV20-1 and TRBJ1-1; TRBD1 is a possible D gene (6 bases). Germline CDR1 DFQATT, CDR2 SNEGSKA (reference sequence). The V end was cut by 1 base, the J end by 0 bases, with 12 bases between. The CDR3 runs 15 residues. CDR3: CSARVGTPMNTEAFF. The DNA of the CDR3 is TGCAGTGCTAGAGTTGGGACACCTATGAACACTGAAGCTTTCTTT.

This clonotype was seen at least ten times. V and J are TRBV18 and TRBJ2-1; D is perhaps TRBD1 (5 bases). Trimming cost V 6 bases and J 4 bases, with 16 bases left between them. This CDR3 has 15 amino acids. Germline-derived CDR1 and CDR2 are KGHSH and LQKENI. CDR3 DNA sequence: TGTGCCAGCTCCCTAAGCAGGGTCTCATACAATGAGCAGTTCTTC. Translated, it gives CASSLSRVSYNEQFF.

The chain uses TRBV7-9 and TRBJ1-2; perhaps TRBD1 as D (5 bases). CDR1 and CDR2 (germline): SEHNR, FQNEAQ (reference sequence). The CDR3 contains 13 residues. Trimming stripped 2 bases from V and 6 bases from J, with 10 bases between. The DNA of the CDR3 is TGTGCCAGCAGCTTACCGGGGGTTCATGGCTACACCTTC. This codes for CASSLPGVHGYTF.

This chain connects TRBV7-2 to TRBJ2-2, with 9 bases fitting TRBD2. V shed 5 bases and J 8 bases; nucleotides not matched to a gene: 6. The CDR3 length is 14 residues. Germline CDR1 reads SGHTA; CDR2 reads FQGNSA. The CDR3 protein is CASSGRTSAGELFF. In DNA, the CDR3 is TGTGCCAGCAGCGGACGGACTAGCGCAGGGGAGCTGTTTTTT. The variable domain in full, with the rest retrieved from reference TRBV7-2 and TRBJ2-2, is GAGVSQSPSNKVTEKGKDVELRCDPISGHTALYWYRQSLGQGLEFLIYFQGNSAPDKSGLPSDRFSAERTGGSVSTLTIQRTQQEDSAVYLCASSGRTSAGELFFGEGSRLTVL.

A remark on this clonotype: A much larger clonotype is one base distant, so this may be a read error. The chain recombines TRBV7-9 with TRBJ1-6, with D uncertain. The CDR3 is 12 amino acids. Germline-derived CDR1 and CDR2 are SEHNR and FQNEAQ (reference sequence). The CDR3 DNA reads TGTGTCAGCAGCTACGAAAGTTCACCCCTCCACTTT. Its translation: CVSSYESSPLHF.

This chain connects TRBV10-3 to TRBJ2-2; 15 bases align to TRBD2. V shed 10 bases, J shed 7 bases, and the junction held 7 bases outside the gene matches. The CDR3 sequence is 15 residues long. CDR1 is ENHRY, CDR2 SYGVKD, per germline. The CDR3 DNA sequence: TGTGCCACCGGACTAGCGGGGGGGCCAAACGGGGAGCTGTTTTTT. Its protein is CATGLAGGPNGELFF.

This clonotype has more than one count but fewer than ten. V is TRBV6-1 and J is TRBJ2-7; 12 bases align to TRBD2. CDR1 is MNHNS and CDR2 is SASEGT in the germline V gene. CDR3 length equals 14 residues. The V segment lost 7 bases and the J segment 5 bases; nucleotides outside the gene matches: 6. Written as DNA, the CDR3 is TGTGCCAGCAACCCACTAGCGGGGGGACACGAGCAGTACTTC. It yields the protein CASNPLAGGHEQYF.

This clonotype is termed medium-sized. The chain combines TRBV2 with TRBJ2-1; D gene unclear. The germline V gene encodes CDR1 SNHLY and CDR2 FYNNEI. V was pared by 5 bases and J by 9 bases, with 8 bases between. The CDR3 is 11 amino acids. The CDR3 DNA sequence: TGTGCCAGCAGTAGGGTTGCTGAGCAGTTCTTC. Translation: CASSRVAEQFF. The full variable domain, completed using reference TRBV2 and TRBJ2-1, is EPEVTQTPSHQVTQMGQEVILRCVPISNHLYFYWYRQILGQKVEFLVSFYNNEISEKSEIFDDQFSVERPDGSNFTLKIRSTKLEDSAMYFCASSRVAEQFFGPGTRLTVL.

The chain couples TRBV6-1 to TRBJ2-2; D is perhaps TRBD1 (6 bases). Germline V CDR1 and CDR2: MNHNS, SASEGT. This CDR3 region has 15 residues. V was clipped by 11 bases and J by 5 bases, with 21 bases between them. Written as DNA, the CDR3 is TGTGCCGTAGGGGGAACAGCACGTTATACCGGGGAGCTGTTTTTT. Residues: CAVGGTARYTGELFF.

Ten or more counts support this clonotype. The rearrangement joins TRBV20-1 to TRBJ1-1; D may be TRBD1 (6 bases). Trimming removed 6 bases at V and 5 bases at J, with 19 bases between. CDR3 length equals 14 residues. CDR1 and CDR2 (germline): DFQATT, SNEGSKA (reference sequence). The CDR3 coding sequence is TGCAGTGCCGACCCACAGGGAGCCAAAACTGAAGCTTTCTTT. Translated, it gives CSADPQGAKTEAFF.